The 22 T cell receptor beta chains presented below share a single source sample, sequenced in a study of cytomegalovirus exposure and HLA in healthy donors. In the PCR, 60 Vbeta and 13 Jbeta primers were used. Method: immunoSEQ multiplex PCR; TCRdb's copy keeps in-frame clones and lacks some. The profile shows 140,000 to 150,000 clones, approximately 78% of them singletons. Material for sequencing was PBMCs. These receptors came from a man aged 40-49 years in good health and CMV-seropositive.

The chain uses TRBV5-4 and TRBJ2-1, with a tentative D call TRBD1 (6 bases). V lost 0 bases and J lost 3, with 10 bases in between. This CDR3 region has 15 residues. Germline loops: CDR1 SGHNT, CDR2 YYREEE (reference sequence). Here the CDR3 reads CASSLGQENYNEQFF. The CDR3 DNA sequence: TGTGCCAGCAGCTTGGGACAGGAGAACTACAATGAGCAGTTCTTC.

CDR3 sequence (DNA): TGTGCCAGCAGAGGACAGGGCGACGAGCAGTACTTC. Amino acids: CASRGQGDEQYF. The rearrangement uses TRBV2 and TRBJ2-7; 8 nucleotides match TRBD1. The CDR3 length is 12 residues. The V and J ends lost 6 bases and 5 bases, in that order; junction bases with no gene match: 3. Germline V gene sequence: CDR1 SNHLY, CDR2 FYNNEI.

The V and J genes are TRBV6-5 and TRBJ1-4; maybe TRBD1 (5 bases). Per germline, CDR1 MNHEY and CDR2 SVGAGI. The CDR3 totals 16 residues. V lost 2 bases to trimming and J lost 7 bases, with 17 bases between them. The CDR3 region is CASSYAMTVRVEKLFF. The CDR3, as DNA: TGTGCCAGCAGTTACGCGATGACAGTTCGGGTTGAAAAACTGTTTTTT.

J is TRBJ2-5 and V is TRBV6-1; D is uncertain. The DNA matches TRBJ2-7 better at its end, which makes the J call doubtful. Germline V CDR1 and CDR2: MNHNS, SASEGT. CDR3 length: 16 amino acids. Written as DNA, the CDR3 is TGTGCCAGCAGTGAAGCGCTTCAGGCAGGCTCCTACGAGCAGTACTTC. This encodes CASSEALQAGSYEQYF.

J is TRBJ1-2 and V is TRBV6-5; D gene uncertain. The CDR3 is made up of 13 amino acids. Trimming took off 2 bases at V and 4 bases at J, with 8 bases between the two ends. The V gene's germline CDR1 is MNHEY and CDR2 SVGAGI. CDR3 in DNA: TGTGCCAGCAGTTACGGCGGCCCCTATGGCTACACCTTC. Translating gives CASSYGGPYGYTF.

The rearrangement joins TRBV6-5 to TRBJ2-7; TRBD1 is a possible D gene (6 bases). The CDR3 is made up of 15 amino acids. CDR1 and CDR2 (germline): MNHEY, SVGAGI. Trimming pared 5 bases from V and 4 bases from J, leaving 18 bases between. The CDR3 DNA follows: TGTGCCAGCAGTGGGGGCAGGACTTCTTTTTACGAGCAGTACTTC. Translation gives CASSGGRTSFYEQYF.

The CDR3 region is CASSSGTGAQPQHF. The CDR3 region has the DNA TGTGCCAGCAGCTCCGGGACAGGGGCCCAGCCCCAGCATTTT. The chain employs TRBV7-9 and TRBJ1-5, with 10 bases identical to TRBD1. Germline-derived CDR1 and CDR2 are SEHNR and FQNEAQ (reference sequence). This CDR3 region has 14 residues. V was pared by 4 bases and J by 7 bases, with 4 bases of the junction left unmatched.

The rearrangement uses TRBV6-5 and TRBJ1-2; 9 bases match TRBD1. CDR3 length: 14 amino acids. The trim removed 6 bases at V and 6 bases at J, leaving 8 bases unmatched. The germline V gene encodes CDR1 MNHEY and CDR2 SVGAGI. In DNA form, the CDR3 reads TGTGCCAGCAGGTCGGGGGACAGGGTAAATGGCTACACCTTC. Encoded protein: CASRSGDRVNGYTF.

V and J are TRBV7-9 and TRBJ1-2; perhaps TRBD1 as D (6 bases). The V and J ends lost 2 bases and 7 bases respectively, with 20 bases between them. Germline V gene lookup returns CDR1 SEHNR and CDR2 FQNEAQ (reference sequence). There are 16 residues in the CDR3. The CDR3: CASSLTGKGIILGYTF. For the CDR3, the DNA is TGTGCCAGCAGCTTAACAGGGAAGGGGATAATTCTTGGCTACACCTTC.

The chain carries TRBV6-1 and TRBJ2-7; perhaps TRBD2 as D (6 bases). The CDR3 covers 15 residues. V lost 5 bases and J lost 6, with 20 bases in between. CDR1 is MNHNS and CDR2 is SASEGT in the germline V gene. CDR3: CASSRGTASESEQYF. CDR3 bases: TGTGCCAGCAGTCGGGGGACGGCCTCTGAGAGCGAGCAGTACTTC.

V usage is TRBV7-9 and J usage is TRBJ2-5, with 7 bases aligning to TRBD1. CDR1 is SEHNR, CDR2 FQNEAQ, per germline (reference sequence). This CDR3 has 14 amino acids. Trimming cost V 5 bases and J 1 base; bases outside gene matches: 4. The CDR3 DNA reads TGTGCCAGCAGCCCGGCAGGGGGCCAAGAGACCCAGTACTTC. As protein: CASSPAGGQETQYF.

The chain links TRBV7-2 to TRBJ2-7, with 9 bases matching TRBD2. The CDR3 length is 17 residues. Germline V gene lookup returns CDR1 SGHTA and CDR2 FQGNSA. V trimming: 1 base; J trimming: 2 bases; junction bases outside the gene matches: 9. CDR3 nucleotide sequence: TGTGCCAGCAGCTTAGAGGGAGGGACTAGCTACCCCTACGAGCAGTACTTC. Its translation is CASSLEGGTSYPYEQYF.

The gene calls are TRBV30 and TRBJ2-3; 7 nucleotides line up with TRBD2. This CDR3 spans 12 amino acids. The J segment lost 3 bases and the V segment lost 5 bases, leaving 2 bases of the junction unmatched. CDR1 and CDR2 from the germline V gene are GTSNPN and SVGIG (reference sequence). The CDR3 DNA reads TGTGCCTGGGGGCGGGGGACAGATACGCAGTATTTT. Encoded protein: CAWGRGTDTQYF.

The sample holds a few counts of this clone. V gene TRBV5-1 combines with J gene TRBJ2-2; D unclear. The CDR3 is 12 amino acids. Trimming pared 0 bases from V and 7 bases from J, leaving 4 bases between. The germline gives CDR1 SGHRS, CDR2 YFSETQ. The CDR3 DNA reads TGCGCCAGCAGCTTGGATAGCGGGGAGCTGTTTTTT. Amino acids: CASSLDSGELFF.

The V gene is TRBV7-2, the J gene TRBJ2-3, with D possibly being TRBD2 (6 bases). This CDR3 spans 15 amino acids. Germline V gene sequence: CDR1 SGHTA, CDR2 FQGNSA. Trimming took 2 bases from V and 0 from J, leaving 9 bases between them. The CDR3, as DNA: TGTGCCAGCAGCTTAAGGCGGGGAAGCACAGATACGCAGTATTTT. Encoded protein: CASSLRRGSTDTQYF.

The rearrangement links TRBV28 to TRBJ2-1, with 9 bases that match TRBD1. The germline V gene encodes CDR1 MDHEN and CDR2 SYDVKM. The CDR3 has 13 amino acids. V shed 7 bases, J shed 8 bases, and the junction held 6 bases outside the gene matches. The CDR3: CASKTGQGYEQFF. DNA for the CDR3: TGTGCCAGCAAAACGGGACAGGGTTATGAGCAGTTCTTC.

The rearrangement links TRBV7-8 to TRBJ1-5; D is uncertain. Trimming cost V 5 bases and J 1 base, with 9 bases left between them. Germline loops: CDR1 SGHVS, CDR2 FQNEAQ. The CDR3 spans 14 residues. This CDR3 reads CASSPRHSNQPQHF. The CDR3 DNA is TGTGCCAGCAGCCCAAGACACAGCAATCAGCCCCAGCATTTT.

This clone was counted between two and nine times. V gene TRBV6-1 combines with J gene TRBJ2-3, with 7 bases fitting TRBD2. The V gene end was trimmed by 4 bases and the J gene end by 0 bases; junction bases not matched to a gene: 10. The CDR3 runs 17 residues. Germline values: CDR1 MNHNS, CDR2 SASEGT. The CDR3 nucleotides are TGTGCCAGCAGTGGGGGGAGGGGAGTGGTTAGCACAGATACGCAGTATTTT. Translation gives CASSGGRGVVSTDTQYF.

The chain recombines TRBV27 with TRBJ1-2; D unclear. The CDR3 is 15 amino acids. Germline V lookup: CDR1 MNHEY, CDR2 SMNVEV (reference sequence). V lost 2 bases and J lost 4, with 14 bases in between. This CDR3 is CASSLRADYTYGYTF. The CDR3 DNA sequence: TGTGCCAGCAGTTTACGTGCAGACTATACCTATGGCTACACCTTC.

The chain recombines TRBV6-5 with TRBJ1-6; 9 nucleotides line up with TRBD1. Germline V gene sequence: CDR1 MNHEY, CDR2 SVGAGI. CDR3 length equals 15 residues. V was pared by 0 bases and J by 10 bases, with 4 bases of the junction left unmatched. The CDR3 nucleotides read TGTGCCAGCAGTTACTCGGGACAGGGAAGATCACCCCTCCACTTT. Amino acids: CASSYSGQGRSPLHF.

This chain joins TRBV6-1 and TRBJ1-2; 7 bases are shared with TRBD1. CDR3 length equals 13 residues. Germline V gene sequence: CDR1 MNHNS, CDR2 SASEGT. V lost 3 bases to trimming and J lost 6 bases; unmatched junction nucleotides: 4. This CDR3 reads CASSEPDRNGYTF. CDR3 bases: TGTGCCAGCAGTGAGCCGGACAGGAATGGCTACACCTTC.

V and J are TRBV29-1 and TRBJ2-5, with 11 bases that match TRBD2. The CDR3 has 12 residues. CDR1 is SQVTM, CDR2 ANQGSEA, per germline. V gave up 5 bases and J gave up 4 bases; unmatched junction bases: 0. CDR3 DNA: TGCAGCGTTCTAGCGGGAGGAGAGACCCAGTACTTC. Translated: CSVLAGGETQYF.